This paragraph covers one T cell receptor beta chain sequence. Original processing notes: Researchers report that nucleated cell counts were estimated from reference gene primer amplification. Repertoires were generated with immunoSEQ multiplex PCR, while TCRdb's copy carries only in-frame clones and drops some. That table is the source of V, J and clone size, and D and trimming were worked out from the DNA. Among about 35,000 clones listed, 70% to 90% were seen once. The sample is drawn from a study of blood T cell repertoires in COVID-19. Study overall: The study drew acute and convalescent COVID-19 samples from the United States, Italy and Spain. The cDNA or gDNA used as material had been derived from T cells, B-cell-depleted T cells, or PBMCs.

The CDR3 consists of 17 residues. CDR1 and CDR2 (germline): LNHDA, SQIVND (reference sequence). V trimming: 5 bases; J trimming: 0 bases; junction bases outside the gene matches: 10. Sequences were obtained from peripheral blood. The J gene is TRBJ2-7, the V gene TRBV19; TRBD2 matches 10 bases. This TCR derives from a human donor in a cohort sampled during active or convalescent COVID-19. The donor label of this sample is uncertain. The CDR3 bases are TGTGCCAGTAGTTCGACTAGCGGGTCTAGTAGCTCCTACGAGCAGTACTTC. The encoded protein is CASSSTSGSSSSYEQYF.